These T cell receptor beta chains were read from a single sample in a study of T cell repertoires in cytomegalovirus infection. TCRdb called the reads again in MiXCR, with one record for every CDR3 protein. The sample includes roughly 49,000 distinct CDR3 sequences, about a fifth seen only once; the top ten take 85% to 90%. Which antigens these TCRs recognize remains unknown. The sequences come from CD8+ T cells from cultured PBMCs, collected from culture after CMV antigen stimulation. The receptors shown here come from a human donor in good health (CMV status not recorded). Some clones in this sample may be carry-over from other donors' samples. Both conserved end residues are part of each CDR3. The order of the fields is D gene, V gene, J gene, CDR3 length, clone size, CDR3 protein, CDR3 DNA. A D gene is named only where the DNA matches it firmly. For some rows the clone size is stated as once, few or many, or as a class when expanded; others skip it.

-	TRBV4-1	TRBJ2-7	15	few	CASSLNTASSYEQYF	TGCGCCAGCAGTCTCAATACGGCAAGCTCCTACGAGCAGTACTTC
TRBD2	TRBV7-8	TRBJ2-7	16	many	CASSLLSGGWGYEQYF	TGTGCCAGCAGCTTACTAAGCGGGGGGTGGGGTTACGAGCAGTACTTC
-	TRBV12-3/TRBV12-4	TRBJ2-7	13	-	CASSRGTSYEQYF	TGTGCCAGCAGTCGAGGGACCTCCTACGAGCAGTACTTC
TRBD1	TRBV27	TRBJ2-2	15	-	CASSKQGENTGELFF	TGTGCCAGCAGTAAACAGGGGGAGAACACCGGGGAGCTGTTTTTT
-	TRBV20-1	TRBJ2-2	12	-	CSARRGTGELFF	TGCAGTGCCCGGAGGGGGACCGGGGAGCTGTTTTTT
-	TRBV4-1	TRBJ2-7	15	-	CASSQDSGPFYEQYF	TGCGCCAGCAGCCAAGATTCAGGACCCTTCTACGAGCAGTACTTC
-	TRBV28	TRBJ2-1	14	few	CASSPPGAYNEQFF	TGTGCCAGCAGCCCCCCGGGAGCTTACAATGAGCAGTTCTTC
-	TRBV6-5	TRBJ2-2	14	-	CASSYSENTGELFF	TGTGCCAGCAGTTACTCGGAGAACACCGGGGAGCTGTTTTTT
-	TRBV6-6	TRBJ2-3	15	once	CASSELGGTTDTQYF	TGTGCCAGCAGTGAGTTGGGGGGAACGACAGATACGCAGTATTTT
-	TRBV19	TRBJ1-5	14	many	CASSIERGNQPQHF	TGTGCCAGTAGTATAGAGCGCGGAAATCAGCCCCAGCATTTT
-	TRBV6-1	TRBJ2-7	13	many	CASARLRSYEQYF	TGTGCCAGCGCCCGACTGAGGAGCTACGAGCAGTACTTC
-	TRBV7-3	TRBJ2-4	13	once	CASSPQGLNIQYF	TGTGCCAGCAGCCCTCAAGGGCTCAACATTCAGTACTTC
-	TRBV7-9	TRBJ1-6	15	few	CASSLDPPTGSPLHF	TGTGCCAGCAGCTTAGACCCACCAACAGGTTCACCCCTCCACTTT
-	TRBV7-2	TRBJ2-7	11	few	CASSLILEQYF	TGTGCCAGCAGCTTAATCCTCGAACAGTACTTC